The clone carrying this T cell receptor beta chain was seen repeatedly, ten times or more. Its antigen is unknown. V shed 6 bases and J 0 bases; nucleotides not matched to a gene: 11. The V gene's germline CDR1 is SNHLY and CDR2 FYNNEI. The CDR3 length is 18 residues. TCRdb re-called the multiplex PCR reads with MiXCR, one entry per CDR3 protein. This sample has approximately 230,000 distinct CDR3 sequences, with around 34% found just once. Samples came from axillary lymph nodes draining the breast cancer. The data are from a study of breast tumors, draining lymph nodes, adjacent tissues. Study observations and caveats: Luminal-like breast cancer showed significantly greater tumor-nontumor repertoire similarity than basal-like breast cancer did. Data fit most tumor T cells coming from lymph node, expanding in tumor. That most tumor T cells come from lymph nodes remained unproven. Compared with lymph nodes, tumors were less diverse; compared with nontumor tissue, more.

The chain combines TRBV2 with TRBJ2-3, with 11 bases matching TRBD2. Sequencing used axillary lymph node tissue. This TCR came from a female donor with breast cancer. Some clones in this sample may be carry-over from other donors' samples. The CDR3 protein is CASSAGTSGSLSTDTQYF. CDR3 in DNA: TGTGCCAGCAGCGCCGGCACTAGCGGGAGTCTTAGCACAGATACGCAGTATTTT.